This paragraph reports one TCR beta chain. The data belong to a study of blood T cells in healthy people across ages. The amount of total RNA extracted per sample was at least 5 micrograms. With a J-beta primer mix and a sample-barcoded 5' primer, a second PCR ran about 7 to 12 cycles. TCRdb redid the calling of the 5' RACE reads with MiXCR, one entry per CDR3 protein. Found here are more than 1 million distinct CDR3 sequences, 45% of them singletons; the top ten hold around 18%. The length of the CDR3 is 13 residues. With 8 bases removed from V and 2 bases from J, the gap between germline ends came to 12 bases. The germline gives CDR1 MNHEY, CDR2 SVGAGI.

Sequenced sample: blood. This sequence joins TRBV6-5 and TRBJ1-1; D gene ambiguous. This TCR derives from a woman aged 55-69 years in good health. The CDR3 nucleotides read TGTGCCAGCTCCGCTGCCCCCAACACTGAAGCTTTCTTT. Encoded protein: CASSAAPNTEAFF.